Presented here are 4 T cell receptor beta chains from one specimen sequenced in a study of regulatory T cells in long-lasting Graves disease. The time point: newly diagnosed GD, antithyroid drugs for less than 3 months. Preparation of the TCR library used RNA extracted from PBMCs. CDR3 regions were amplified by Arm-PCR using iRepertoire HTBI primers to build TCR beta libraries. TCRdb reanalysed the multiplex PCR reads using MiXCR and keeps one entry per CDR3 protein. Of around 500,000 distinct CDR3 sequences in the sample, 15% to 20% were seen once. Another study also made use of these data, one on T cells in Graves' hyperthyroidism and ophthalmopathy.

The sequenced sample was peripheral blood mononuclear cells (PBMCs), obtained at new diagnosis, from a patient treated with antithyroid drugs. The receptors shown here come from a woman aged 35-65 years with Graves disease.

The sample holds a few counts of this clonotype. The chain combines TRBV19 with TRBJ1-1; D is unclear. Trimming left V 4 bases short and J 0 bases short, with 9 bases between. Per germline, CDR1 LNHDA and CDR2 SQIVND (reference sequence). CDR3 length: 14 amino acids. The DNA of the CDR3 is TGTGCCAGTAGTACCCGGACCTTGAACACTGAAGCTTTCTTT. Protein product: CASSTRTLNTEAFF. Based on the CDR3 plus reference TRBV19 and TRBJ1-1, the full variable domain is DGGITQSPKYLFRKEGQNVTLSCEQNLNHDAMYWYRQDPGQGLRLIYYSQIVNDFQKGDIAEGYSVSREKKESFPLTVTSAQKNPTAFYLCASSTRTLNTEAFFGQGTRLTVV.

In its sample, this clonotype was seen many times. The gene calls are TRBV3-1 and TRBJ2-3; 10 nucleotides line up with TRBD1. The CDR3 covers 18 residues. CDR1 is LGHDT and CDR2 is YNNKEL in the germline V gene (reference sequence). Trimming removed 1 base from V and 2 bases from J; junction bases left unmatched: 9. This CDR3 reads CASSQGAWDRGPTDTQYF. The CDR3 region has the DNA TGTGCCAGCAGCCAAGGGGCGTGGGACAGGGGACCCACAGATACGCAGTATTTT.

This clonotype was counted ten times or more. As DNA, the CDR3 is TGTGCCAGCAGCTTCATTTCCTCACAGACAGCTTCCACTGAAGCTTTCTTT. Protein product: CASSFISSQTASTEAFF. The rearrangement links TRBV11-2 to TRBJ1-1, with D perhaps matching TRBD1 (5 bases). The CDR3 is 17 residues long. The germline V and J ends were trimmed by 3 bases and 4 bases, with 21 bases remaining between them. Germline CDR1 reads SGHAT; CDR2 reads FQNNGV.

The chain joins TRBV3-1 to TRBJ2-7; TRBD1 aligns across 9 bases. The ends lost 2 bases at V and 6 bases at J; junction bases unmatched: 8. The CDR3 runs to 15 residues. Germline values: CDR1 LGHDT, CDR2 YNNKEL (reference sequence). CDR3 loop: CASSQSGTGNGEQYF. As DNA, the CDR3 is TGTGCCAGCAGCCAAAGCGGGACAGGGAATGGCGAGCAGTACTTC.